This T cell receptor (beta chain) derives from a study of T cell responses to AZD1222 COVID-19 vaccine. The assay was immunoSEQ multiplex PCR, and TCRdb's table has in-frame clones only and misses some. Among about 97,000 clones listed, 70% to 90% were seen once. Study conclusions and caveats: The peak T cell response came first, and repertoires were sampled only after it.

Concerning this clone: Its antigen is still unknown.

The sequenced sample was peripheral blood, obtained on day 0 of AZD1222 vaccination. This TCR came from an adult in good health.

The DNA for the CDR3 is TGTGCCAGCAGCAACGAAGGAATCTCTGGAAACACCATATATTTT. As protein: CASSNEGISGNTIYF. This chain links TRBV11-2 with TRBJ1-3; D not certain. This CDR3 contains 15 residues. The germline V gene encodes CDR1 SGHAT and CDR2 FQNNGV. The germline V and J ends were trimmed by 5 bases and 0 bases, with 11 bases remaining between them.